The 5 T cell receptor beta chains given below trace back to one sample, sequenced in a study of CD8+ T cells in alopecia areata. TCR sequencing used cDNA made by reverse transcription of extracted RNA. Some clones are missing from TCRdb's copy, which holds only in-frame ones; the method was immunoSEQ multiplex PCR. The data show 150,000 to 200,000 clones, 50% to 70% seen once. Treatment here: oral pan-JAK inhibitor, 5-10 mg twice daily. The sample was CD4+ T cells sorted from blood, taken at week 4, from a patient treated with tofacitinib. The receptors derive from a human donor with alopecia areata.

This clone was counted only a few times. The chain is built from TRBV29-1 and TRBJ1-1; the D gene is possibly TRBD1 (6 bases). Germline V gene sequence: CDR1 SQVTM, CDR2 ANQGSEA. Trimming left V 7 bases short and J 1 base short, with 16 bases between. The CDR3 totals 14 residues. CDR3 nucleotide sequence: TGCAGCGGGAAACAGGGCTCGGAGAACACTGAAGCTTTCTTT. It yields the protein CSGKQGSENTEAFF. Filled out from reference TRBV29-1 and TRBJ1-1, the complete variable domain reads SAVISQKPSRDICQRGTSLTIQCQVDSQVTMMFWYRQQPGQSLTLIATANQGSEATYESGFVIDKFPISRPNLTFSTLTVSNMSPEDSSIYLCSGKQGSENTEAFFGQGTRLTVV.

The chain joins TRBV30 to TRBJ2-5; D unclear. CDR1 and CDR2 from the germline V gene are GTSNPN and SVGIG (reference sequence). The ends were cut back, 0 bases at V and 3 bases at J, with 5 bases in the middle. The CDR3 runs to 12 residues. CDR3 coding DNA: TGTGCCTGGAGTGTAATAAAAGAGACCCAGTACTTC. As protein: CAWSVIKETQYF.

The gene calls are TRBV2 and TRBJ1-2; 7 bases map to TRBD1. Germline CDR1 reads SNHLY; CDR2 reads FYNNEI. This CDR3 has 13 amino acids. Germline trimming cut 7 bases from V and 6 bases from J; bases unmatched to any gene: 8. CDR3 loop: CASIFYRGDGYTF. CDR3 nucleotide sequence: TGTGCCAGCATCTTCTACAGGGGTGATGGCTACACCTTC.

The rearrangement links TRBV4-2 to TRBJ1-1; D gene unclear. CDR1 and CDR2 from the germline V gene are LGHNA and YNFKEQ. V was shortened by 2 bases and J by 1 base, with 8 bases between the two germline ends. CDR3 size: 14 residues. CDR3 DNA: TGTGCCAGCAGCCAACCCTCACGGAACACTGAAGCTTTCTTT. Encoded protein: CASSQPSRNTEAFF.

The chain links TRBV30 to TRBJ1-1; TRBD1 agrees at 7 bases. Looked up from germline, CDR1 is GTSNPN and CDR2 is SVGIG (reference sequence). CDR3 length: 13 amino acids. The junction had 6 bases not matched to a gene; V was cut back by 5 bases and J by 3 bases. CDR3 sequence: CAWRQGGDTEAFF. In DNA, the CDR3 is TGTGCCTGGCGCCAGGGGGGCGACACTGAAGCTTTCTTT.